Below are 5 T cell receptor beta chains sequenced from a single sample in a study of T cells in Graves' hyperthyroidism and ophthalmopathy. RNA transcripts served as the template for amplifying TCR beta CDR3 regions. With the HTBI primer set, the TCR CDR3 went through a first round of RT-PCR. TCRdb recomputed calls from the multiplex PCR reads with MiXCR, one row per CDR3 protein. Counted here are more than 500,000 distinct CDR3 sequences, around 15% occurring once; the ten biggest clones make up approximately 4.3%. The sequencing sample was made of blood. The receptor source for this set is a woman in her thirties or forties with Graves' ophthalmopathy.

Ten or more counts support this clonotype. This chain connects TRBV6-5 to TRBJ2-2, with D unclear. Trimming removed 0 bases at V and 0 bases at J, with 5 bases between. Germline loops: CDR1 MNHEY, CDR2 SVGAGI. The CDR3 extends over 15 amino acids. The CDR3 DNA sequence: TGTGCCAGCAGTTACTCGAATCCGAACACCGGGGAGCTGTTTTTT. Amino acid sequence: CASSYSNPNTGELFF.

There are many counts of this clonotype. The V gene is TRBV13, the J gene TRBJ1-1; a possible D gene is TRBD1 (5 bases). The CDR3 loop spans 14 amino acids. The germline gives CDR1 PRHDT, CDR2 FYEKMQ (reference sequence). The V and J ends lost 0 bases and 5 bases respectively, with 10 bases between them. CDR3 sequence: CASSLGWGGTEAFF. In DNA, the CDR3 is TGTGCCAGCAGCTTAGGCTGGGGGGGGACTGAAGCTTTCTTT. The complete variable domain, with remaining parts taken from reference TRBV13 and TRBJ1-1, reads AAGVIQSPRHLIKEKRETATLKCYPIPRHDTVYWYQQGPGQDPQFLISFYEKMQSDKGSIPDRFSAQQFSDYHSELNMSSLELGDSALYFCASSLGWGGTEAFFGQGTRLTVV.

The V call is TRBV2, the J call TRBJ2-5; TRBD2 agrees at 11 bases. This CDR3 has 15 residues. J lost 1 base, V lost 6 bases, and 4 bases had no gene match. Germline loops: CDR1 SNHLY, CDR2 FYNNEI. This CDR3 reads CASRGLAAFQETQYF. Here the CDR3 DNA reads TGTGCCAGCAGGGGACTAGCGGCCTTCCAAGAGACCCAGTACTTC.

This clonotype was recorded at least ten times. V is TRBV10-3 and J is TRBJ2-5; D call uncertain. The CDR3 length is 13 residues. V lost 4 bases, J lost 3 bases, and 9 bases lay in between. Germline CDR1 ENHRY, CDR2 SYGVKD. The CDR3 DNA reads TGTGCCATCAGTGTACAGAGTGAAGAGACCCAGTACTTC. It translates to CAISVQSEETQYF.

This clonotype has at least ten counts. The gene calls are TRBV12-3 or TRBV12-4 and TRBJ1-3; the D is unclear. CDR3 size: 15 residues. V lost 5 bases, J lost 2 bases, and 13 bases lay in between. CDR3 nucleotides: TGTGCCAGCAGTCCTCAGGCAAGAGCTGGAAACACCATATATTTT. Its protein product is CASSPQARAGNTIYF.